The 25 T cell receptor beta chains in this list originate from one sample, sequenced in a study of blood T cells in healthy people across ages. A sample-barcoded 5' primer and a J-beta primer mix were used in a second PCR of about 7 to 11 cycles. In TCRdb, the 5' RACE reads were re-called with MiXCR into one record per CDR3 protein. The sample has approximately 320,000 distinct CDR3 sequences; less than 30% are singletons. The material sequenced was blood. The receptors here all came from a woman aged 70-85 years in good health.

This chain uses TRBV6-2 or TRBV6-3 with TRBJ2-5; 9 nucleotides match TRBD1. The CDR3 is made up of 15 amino acids. Germline V gene data show CDR1 as MNHEY and CDR2 as SVGEGT. The V segment lost 5 bases and the J segment 5 bases; nucleotides outside the gene matches: 9. Here the CDR3 DNA reads TGTGCCAGCAGTGTCCCGGGACAGGGACGGGAGACCCAGTACTTC. Translating it yields CASSVPGQGRETQYF.

This clonotype has a handful of counts. The chain links TRBV12-3 or TRBV12-4 to TRBJ2-5; D is uncertain. The CDR3 is 14 residues long. V dropped 7 bases and J dropped 4 bases, with 16 bases sitting between them. Here the CDR3 reads CASTLLGKAETQYF. The CDR3 bases are TGTGCCAGCACCCTCCTGGGGAAGGCAGAGACCCAGTACTTC.

This clonotype was detected a few times. The chain joins TRBV6-2 or TRBV6-3 to TRBJ2-7; 7 nucleotides line up with TRBD2. V shed 6 bases and J 0 bases; nucleotides not matched to a gene: 5. The germline V gene has CDR1 MNHEY and CDR2 SVGEGT. The CDR3 is 14 residues long. CDR3 nucleotide sequence: TGTGCCAGCAGGTGGGGGGGGAGCTCCTACGAGCAGTACTTC. Its protein product is CASRWGGSSYEQYF.

This chain connects TRBV3-1 to TRBJ2-3, with D possibly TRBD1 on 6 matching bases. Germline V gene sequence: CDR1 LGHDT, CDR2 YNNKEL (reference sequence). This CDR3 is built from 15 residues. Trimming removed 1 base at V and 4 bases at J, with 12 bases between. CDR3 in DNA: TGTGCCAGCAGCCAAGTTCTACAGGGTTCAGATACGCAGTATTTT. This gives the protein CASSQVLQGSDTQYF.

The chain joins TRBV3-1 to TRBJ2-5; D may be TRBD2 (5 bases). The J call may be faulty, since TRBJ2-1 better matches the DNA end. This CDR3 contains 11 residues. CDR1 and CDR2 (germline): LGHDT, YNNKEL (reference sequence). CDR3: CASSREGEQFF. The CDR3 DNA reads TGTGCCAGCAGCCGAGAGGGCGAGCAGTTCTTC.

The chain joins TRBV6-5 to TRBJ2-1; D remains ambiguous. V gave up 6 bases and J gave up 5 bases, with 8 bases separating them. The CDR3 runs to 12 residues. The germline V gene encodes CDR1 MNHEY and CDR2 SVGAGI. CDR3 bases: TGTGCCAGCAGGTCGGCACACAATGAGCAGTTCTTC. Protein: CASRSAHNEQFF.

This clonotype occurred a few times. This sequence joins TRBV6-2 or TRBV6-3 and TRBJ2-4; D is possibly TRBD2 (5 bases). V was clipped by 6 bases and J by 0 bases, with 12 bases between them. The CDR3 runs to 15 residues. Germline values: CDR1 MNHEY, CDR2 SVGEGT. The CDR3 bases are TGTGCCAGCAGCGCTCTGGAGGTAGCCAAAAACATTCAGTACTTC. Translated: CASSALEVAKNIQYF.

The chain joins TRBV6-2 or TRBV6-3 to TRBJ2-1; TRBD2 aligns across 11 bases. The CDR3 extends over 13 amino acids. The ends lost 5 bases at V and 14 bases at J; junction bases unmatched: 8. CDR1 is MNHEY and CDR2 is SVGEGT in the germline V gene. The CDR3 DNA follows: TGTGCCAGCAGTAAACTAGCGGGAGTTACGGAGTTCTTC. It specifies CASSKLAGVTEFF.

This clonotype was detected many times. CDR3 bases: TGCAGTGCTAGGGCACCTCGGGGCGATCGGTCGGCTAGCGGGAGGGGTAGCACAGATACGCAGTATTTT. This translates into CSARAPRGDRSASGRGSTDTQYF. V is TRBV20-1 and J is TRBJ2-3; the match to TRBD2 covers 12 bases. CDR1 and CDR2 (germline): DFQATT, SNEGSKA (reference sequence). The CDR3 has 23 amino acids. V gave up 3 bases and J gave up 0 bases; unmatched junction bases: 25.

This chain links TRBV6-1 with TRBJ2-3; TRBD2 matches 7 bases. Germline loops: CDR1 MNHNS, CDR2 SASEGT. There are 15 residues in the CDR3. V was clipped by 3 bases and J by 6 bases; unmatched bases: 9. The CDR3 is CASSERGRGADTQYF. CDR3 sequence (DNA): TGTGCCAGCAGTGAGCGCGGGAGAGGCGCCGATACGCAGTATTTT.

The table lists this clonotype with a few counts. The chain couples TRBV5-6 to TRBJ2-1; 10 positions match TRBD1. The J call is in doubt because the DNA end fits TRBJ2-5 better. This CDR3 comprises 14 residues. Germline V gives CDR1 SGHDT, CDR2 YYEEEE. The CDR3 coding sequence is TGTGCCAGTTCCGGACAGGGGGGATTTGAGACCCAGTACTTC. This gives the protein CASSGQGGFETQYF.

This chain uses TRBV5-1 with TRBJ2-7; D remains unclear. The germline V and J ends were trimmed by 0 bases and 2 bases, with 6 bases remaining between them. This CDR3 has 13 amino acids. Per germline, CDR1 SGHRS and CDR2 YFSETQ. CDR3 region: CASSLDGTYEQYF. CDR3 DNA sequence: TGCGCCAGCAGCTTGGACGGAACCTACGAGCAGTACTTC.

This clonotype was observed once. V gene TRBV5-1 combines with J gene TRBJ2-3; the D gene is possibly TRBD2 (5 bases). The germline V gene has CDR1 SGHRS and CDR2 YFSETQ. This CDR3 region has 15 residues. Trimming shortened V by 4 bases and J by 1 base, and 13 bases separated the two germline ends. The CDR3 DNA is TGCGCCAGCAGCCTCCAAGCGGAAGGCACAGATACGCAGTATTTT. It translates to CASSLQAEGTDTQYF. Full variable domain (missing parts from reference TRBV5-1 and TRBJ2-3): KAGVTQTPRYLIKTRGQQVTLSCSPISGHRSVSWYQQTPGQGLQFLFEYFSETQRNKGNFPGRFSGRQFSNSRSEMNVSTLELGDSALYLCASSLQAEGTDTQYFGPGTRLTVL.

The rearrangement links TRBV20-1 to TRBJ2-1; D is unclear. The last part of the DNA fits TRBJ2-7 better; the J call may be wrong. The length of the CDR3 is 16 residues. From germline, CDR1 is DFQATT and CDR2 SNEGSKA (reference sequence). CDR3 amino acids: CSARDEQIRAHYEQYF. Written as DNA, the CDR3 is TGCAGTGCTAGAGATGAACAGATTCGGGCCCACTACGAGCAGTACTTC.

The chain couples TRBV9 to TRBJ1-1; perhaps TRBD1 as D (6 bases). This CDR3 comprises 15 residues. The V end lost 3 bases, the J end lost 4 bases, and 16 bases lay between the germline ends. Germline V gene sequence: CDR1 SGDLS, CDR2 YYNGEE. The CDR3 protein is CASSASPGVGTEAFF. CDR3 nucleotides: TGTGCCAGCAGCGCATCCCCAGGGGTAGGCACTGAAGCTTTCTTT.

The sample holds many counts of this clonotype. The rearrangement uses TRBV7-6 and TRBJ1-3, with unresolved D. CDR1 is SGHVS and CDR2 is FNYEAQ in the germline V gene. This CDR3 is built from 14 residues. The V gene lost 1 base and the J gene lost 7 bases, with 11 bases spanning the gap. In DNA, the CDR3 is TGTGCCAGCAGCTTAGGACCGCGACCGAACACCATATATTTT. This translates into CASSLGPRPNTIYF.

Only a few counts were recorded for this clonotype. This chain links TRBV2 with TRBJ1-1; 8 bases match TRBD1. This CDR3 region has 12 residues. The trim removed 7 bases at V and 6 bases at J, leaving 4 bases unmatched. Germline CDR1 and CDR2: SNHLY and FYNNEI. CDR3 protein: CASMLTGAEAFF. CDR3 nucleotide sequence: TGTGCCAGCATGTTGACAGGGGCTGAAGCTTTCTTT.

This clonotype has more than one count but fewer than ten. The chain employs TRBV20-1 and TRBJ2-1, with TRBD1 identical over 7 bases. V lost 1 base to trimming and J lost 3 bases; unmatched junction nucleotides: 9. Germline assignment: CDR1 DFQATT and CDR2 SNEGSKA (reference sequence). This CDR3 is built from 16 residues. The CDR3 DNA sequence: TGCAGTGCTAGAGTTTCCGAGACAGGGTTCTACAATGAGCAGTTCTTC. This sequence encodes CSARVSETGFYNEQFF.

CDR3 bases: TGCAGTGCTGACAGGGCGGGCGGGGAGCTGTTTTTT. It codes for CSADRAGGELFF. The rearrangement links TRBV20-1 to TRBJ2-2, with 7 bases matching TRBD1. Germline trimming cut 5 bases from V and 7 bases from J; bases unmatched to any gene: 4. CDR1 is DFQATT, CDR2 SNEGSKA, per germline (reference sequence). This CDR3 is built from 12 residues.

Turning to this clonotype: A read error may produce the germline difference seen at one junction end. This chain connects TRBV29-1 to TRBJ2-1, with D uncertain. The CDR3 contains 10 residues. CDR1 and CDR2 (germline): SQVTM, ANQGSEA. The CDR3 DNA sequence: TGCAGCGTCCTATATGATGAGCAGCTCTTC. It codes for CSVLYDEQLF.

This clonotype has more than one count but fewer than ten. The J gene is TRBJ2-5, the V gene TRBV20-1; 8 positions match TRBD2. Germline V gene sequence: CDR1 DFQATT, CDR2 SNEGSKA (reference sequence). Losses at the gene ends were 1 base for V and 5 bases for J; bases not matched to a gene: 9. The CDR3 has 15 residues. The CDR3 loop is CSARVIAGKRETQYF. The CDR3 DNA sequence: TGCAGTGCTAGAGTAATAGCGGGAAAGCGGGAGACCCAGTACTTC.

Comment on this clonotype: A much more abundant neighbour one base away suggests this may be a read error. The V and J genes are TRBV20-1 and TRBJ2-5; TRBD1 might be the D (5 bases). This CDR3 contains 13 residues. V was cut by 3 bases and J by 13 bases, with 21 bases left in between. Germline CDR1 reads DFQATT; CDR2 reads SNEGSKA (reference sequence). For the CDR3, the DNA is TGCAGTGCTAGGAGCACAGGTACCTACGAGCGGTACTTC. Translating gives CSARSTGTYERYF.

Notes on this clonotype: One end of the junction does not line up with germline, which may come from a read error. The genes are TRBV7-2 and TRBJ2-7, with D possibly called TRBD1 or TRBD2 (5 bases each). The CDR3 is made up of 17 amino acids. CDR1 and CDR2 from the germline V gene are SGHTA and FQGNSA. The CDR3 loop reads CASSYWVGTSGSSEQYF. CDR3 DNA sequence: TGTGCCAGCAGCTACTGGGTGGGGACCTCTGGCTCCTCCGAGCAGTACTTC.

This clonotype was seen a handful of times. The CDR3: CASSDRGRGGTQYF. For the CDR3, the DNA is TGTGCCAGCAGTGACCGGGGTAGAGGAGGGACCCAGTACTTC. The genes are TRBV25-1 and TRBJ2-5, with a tentative D call TRBD2 (5 bases). CDR3 length: 14 amino acids. CDR1 is MGHDK, CDR2 SYGVNS, per germline. Trimming removed 3 bases from V and 7 bases from J, with 15 bases in between.

The chain recombines TRBV11-1 with TRBJ2-1; 13 positions match TRBD2. Trimming removed 4 bases from V and 0 bases from J; junction bases left unmatched: 9. The germline V gene encodes CDR1 SGHAT and CDR2 FQDESV (reference sequence). This CDR3 comprises 19 residues. The CDR3 loop is CASSSSRTSGRSSYNEQFF. The CDR3, as DNA: TGTGCCAGCAGCTCCAGTAGGACTAGCGGGAGAAGCTCCTACAATGAGCAGTTCTTC.